This TCR beta chain was documented in a study of neurological immune-mediated disorders. Deletions cut 5 bases from V and 1 base from J, with 11 bases between. Germline loops: CDR1 LGHDT, CDR2 YNNKEL (reference sequence). The CDR3 totals 14 residues. The time point denotes: longitudinal time-point 2. This clonotype was counted at least ten times. Its antigen is still unknown. Whole-study results and caveats: In HTLV-1-associated myelopathy, TCR clonal expansion was greatest, and in multiple sclerosis it was least, below healthy controls. Subjects shared no identical expanded-clone CDR3 amino acid sequences, suggesting private TCR-beta repertoires in all groups.

With 10-nucleotide random UMIs, 5'RACE was used to make the cDNA. In every sequencing run, more than 170 million TCR-beta sequences were generated from 15-18 subjects. MiXCR, run by TCRdb on the 5' RACE reads, gives a single entry per CDR3 protein. The sample lists approximately 82,000 distinct CDR3 sequences, roughly 13% seen once, with around 5.3% in the top ten. The sample taken for sequencing was PBMCs. This sequence was found in a female donor with HTLV-1-associated myelopathy (HAM/TSP). V is TRBV3-1 and J is TRBJ1-2, with D perhaps matching TRBD1 (5 bases). Here the CDR3 reads CASSSPGGNYGYTF. CDR3 DNA: TGTGCCAGCAGCTCGCCGGGGGGTAACTATGGCTACACCTTC.